These 8 T cell receptor beta chains came from one sample sequenced in a study of T cell responses to AZD1222 COVID-19 vaccine. Clones were read by immunoSEQ multiplex PCR, and TCRdb kept only the in-frame ones, dropping some. The table includes more than 85,000 clones, approximately 86% detected once. Material: peripheral blood, obtained on day 0 of AZD1222 vaccination. The receptor source for this set is an adult in good health.

The rearrangement links TRBV2 to TRBJ1-2; TRBD1 agrees at 10 bases. Germline CDR1 reads SNHLY; CDR2 reads FYNNEI. The CDR3 has 15 amino acids. The ends lost 5 bases at V and 3 bases at J; junction bases unmatched: 6. CDR3 in amino acids: CASSTRQGADYGYTF. CDR3 bases: TGTGCCAGCAGTACCCGACAGGGGGCGGACTATGGCTACACCTTC. The full variable domain, with the rest looked up from reference TRBV2 and TRBJ1-2, is EPEVTQTPSHQVTQMGQEVILRCVPISNHLYFYWYRQILGQKVEFLVSFYNNEISEKSEIFDDQFSVERPDGSNFTLKIRSTKLEDSAMYFCASSTRQGADYGYTFGSGTRLTVV.

This clone was detected a few times. The V gene is TRBV5-1, the J gene TRBJ1-2; D remains ambiguous. CDR3 length: 14 residues. The germline V gene has CDR1 SGHRS and CDR2 YFSETQ. V was clipped by 7 bases and J by 7 bases, with 20 bases between them. Here the CDR3 reads CASHPSSEGRGYTF. The CDR3 DNA follows: TGCGCCAGCCATCCCTCCAGTGAGGGTCGTGGCTACACCTTC. The whole variable domain, remainder taken from reference TRBV5-1 and TRBJ1-2, is KAGVTQTPRYLIKTRGQQVTLSCSPISGHRSVSWYQQTPGQGLQFLFEYFSETQRNKGNFPGRFSGRQFSNSRSEMNVSTLELGDSALYLCASHPSSEGRGYTFGSGTRLTVV.

The chain links TRBV4-3 to TRBJ2-2, with a weak D call TRBD1 (6 bases). The CDR3 contains 13 residues. Per the germline V gene, CDR1 is LGHNA and CDR2 is YSLEER. V was shortened by 4 bases and J by 5 bases, with 8 bases between the two germline ends. The CDR3 here is CASSPDRTGELFF. CDR3 sequence (DNA): TGCGCCAGCAGCCCCGACAGGACCGGGGAGCTGTTTTTT.

The V call is TRBV19, the J call TRBJ1-3; no clear D gene. Trimming stripped 8 bases from V and 8 bases from J, with 22 bases between. The CDR3 covers 15 residues. Germline CDR1 is LNHDA and CDR2 is SQIVND (reference sequence). The CDR3 DNA is TGTGCCAGTGCTGCGTCACCCGGAGGGTCGGACACCATATATTTT. Protein product: CASAASPGGSDTIYF.

This sequence joins TRBV4-3 and TRBJ1-5, with a possible D match to TRBD1 (5 bases). The V and J ends lost 0 bases and 2 bases respectively, with 8 bases between them. This CDR3 comprises 15 residues. Germline-derived CDR1 and CDR2 are LGHNA and YSLEER. The CDR3 DNA reads as TGCGCCAGCAGCCAAGACTCCAGGGGCAATCAGCCCCAGCATTTT. Protein: CASSQDSRGNQPQHF.

The rearrangement joins TRBV7-2 to TRBJ2-5; perhaps D is TRBD1 or TRBD2 (6 bases each). The CDR3 covers 15 residues. The V and J ends lost 1 base and 5 bases respectively, with 14 bases between them. CDR1 is SGHTA and CDR2 is FQGNSA in the germline V gene. The CDR3 loop reads CASSLVRGLGETQYF. In DNA form, the CDR3 reads TGTGCCAGCAGCTTAGTTCGGGGGCTGGGGGAGACCCAGTACTTC. The complete variable domain, with remaining parts taken from reference TRBV7-2 and TRBJ2-5, reads GAGVSQSPSNKVTEKGKDVELRCDPISGHTALYWYRQSLGQGLEFLIYFQGNSAPDKSGLPSDRFSAERTGGSVSTLTIQRTQQEDSAVYLCASSLVRGLGETQYFGPGTRLLVL.

This chain links TRBV30 with TRBJ2-5, with 9 bases identical to TRBD1. Germline CDR1 reads GTSNPN; CDR2 reads SVGIG (reference sequence). V shed 1 base and J 5 bases; nucleotides not matched to a gene: 5. The length of the CDR3 is 14 residues. CDR3 protein: CAWSGDREKETQYF. CDR3 sequence (DNA): TGTGCCTGGAGTGGGGACAGGGAGAAGGAGACCCAGTACTTC. The variable domain in full, completed from reference TRBV30 and TRBJ2-5, reads SQTIHQWPATLVQPVGSPLSLECTVEGTSNPNLYWYRQAAGRGLQLLFYSVGIGQISSEVPQNLSASRPQDRQFILSSKKLLLSDSGFYLCAWSGDREKETQYFGPGTRLLVL.

The V gene is TRBV3-1 (or the pseudogene TRBV3-2), the J gene TRBJ2-6, with 7 bases aligning to TRBD2. Trimming took 0 bases from V and 3 from J; bases not matched to a gene: 5. The CDR3 runs to 17 residues. The germline gives CDR1 LGHDT, CDR2 YNNKEL (reference sequence). The CDR3: CASSQDLGGLGANVLTF. The CDR3 DNA sequence: TGTGCCAGCAGCCAAGACCTGGGAGGGCTTGGGGCCAACGTCCTGACTTTC.